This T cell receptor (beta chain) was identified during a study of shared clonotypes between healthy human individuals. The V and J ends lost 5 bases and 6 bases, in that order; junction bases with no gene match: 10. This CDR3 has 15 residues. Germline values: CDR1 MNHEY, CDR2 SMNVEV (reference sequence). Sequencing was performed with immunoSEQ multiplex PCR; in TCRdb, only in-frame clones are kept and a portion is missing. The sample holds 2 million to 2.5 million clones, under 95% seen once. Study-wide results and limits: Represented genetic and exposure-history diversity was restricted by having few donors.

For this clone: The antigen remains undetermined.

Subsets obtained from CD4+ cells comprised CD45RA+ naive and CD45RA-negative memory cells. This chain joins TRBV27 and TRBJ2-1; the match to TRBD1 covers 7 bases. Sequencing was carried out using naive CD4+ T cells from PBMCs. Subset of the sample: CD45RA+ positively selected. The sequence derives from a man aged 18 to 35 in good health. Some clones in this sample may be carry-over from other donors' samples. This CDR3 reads CASSTPNRGGNEQFF. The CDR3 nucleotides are TGTGCCAGCAGTACGCCGAACAGGGGTGGCAATGAGCAGTTCTTC.